This T cell receptor beta chain was captured by sequencing in a study of graft-versus-host responses after intestinal transplantation. This CDR3 comprises 14 residues. Looked up from germline, CDR1 is SGHKS and CDR2 is YYEKEE (reference sequence). The trim removed 0 bases at V and 7 bases at J, leaving 6 bases unmatched. Profiling relied on immunoSEQ multiplex PCR, and the TCRdb table lists in-frame clones only, not all of them. The repertoire includes tens of thousands of clones, 88% of them detected once, and 0.28% sits in the top ten. Note on this clone: The antigen remains undetermined.

V gene TRBV5-5 combines with J gene TRBJ2-5; TRBD1 agrees at 7 bases. Sample: unstimulated CD4+ T cells sorted from spleen or lymph node cells, taken before transplant. The sequence came from a human donor who was the organ donor for an intestinal transplant. For the CDR3, the DNA is TGTGCCAGCAGCTTGGGACAGGGATTGGGGACCCAGTACTTC. Translation: CASSLGQGLGTQYF.